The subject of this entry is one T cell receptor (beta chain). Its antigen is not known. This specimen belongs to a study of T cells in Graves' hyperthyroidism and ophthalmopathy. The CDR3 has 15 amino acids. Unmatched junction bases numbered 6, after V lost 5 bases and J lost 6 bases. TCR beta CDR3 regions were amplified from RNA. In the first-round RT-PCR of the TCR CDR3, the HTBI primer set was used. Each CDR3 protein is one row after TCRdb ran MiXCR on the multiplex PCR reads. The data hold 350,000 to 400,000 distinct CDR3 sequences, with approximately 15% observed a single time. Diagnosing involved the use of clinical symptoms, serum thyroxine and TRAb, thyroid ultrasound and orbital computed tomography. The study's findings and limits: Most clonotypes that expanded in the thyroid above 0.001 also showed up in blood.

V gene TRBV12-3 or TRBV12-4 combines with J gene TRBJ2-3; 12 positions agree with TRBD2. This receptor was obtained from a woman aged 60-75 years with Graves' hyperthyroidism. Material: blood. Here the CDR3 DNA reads TGTGCCAGCAGTATTCTAGCGGGAGGGATGGATACGCAGTATTTT. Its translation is CASSILAGGMDTQYF.